One and the same sample provided the 20 T cell receptor beta chains below, sequenced in a study of CD8+ T cells in alopecia areata. Following extraction, RNA underwent reverse transcription to cDNA, which served as the sequencing template. This table comes from immunoSEQ multiplex PCR, and its TCRdb copy is limited to in-frame clones, with some not included. The table lists roughly 150,000 clones, approximately 56% of them singletons. The sequencing sample was made of CD8+ T cells sorted from blood. These receptors were taken from a human donor in good health.

This clone was found a few times. This CDR3 reads CASRGDFGEQYF. For the CDR3, the DNA is TGTGCCAGCAGGGGGGATTTTGGCGAGCAGTACTTC. The rearrangement links TRBV6-1 to TRBJ2-7; either TRBD1 or TRBD2 may fit D (5 bases each). The ends were cut back, 6 bases at V and 6 bases at J, with 12 bases in the middle. Per germline, CDR1 MNHNS and CDR2 SASEGT. This CDR3 contains 12 residues.

This clone was detected a few times. This chain uses TRBV2 with TRBJ2-5, with 8 bases that match TRBD2. There are 15 residues in the CDR3. Germline trimming cut 3 bases from V and 2 bases from J; bases unmatched to any gene: 5. The V gene's germline CDR1 is SNHLY and CDR2 FYNNEI. The CDR3 sequence is CASSEGSGIQETQYF. CDR3 DNA sequence: TGTGCCAGCAGTGAGGGTAGCGGGATTCAAGAGACCCAGTACTTC.

The chain couples TRBV29-1 to TRBJ2-3; 15 nucleotides agree with TRBD2. CDR1 and CDR2 from the germline V gene are SQVTM and ANQGSEA. J gave up 4 bases and V 4 bases, and 18 bases lay outside the gene matches. This CDR3 has 20 residues. The CDR3 sequence: CSVVGGGLAGGSPPADTQYF. The CDR3 nucleotides are TGCAGCGTTGTCGGAGGAGGACTAGCGGGAGGGTCCCCCCCGGCAGATACGCAGTATTTT.

V usage is TRBV5-6 and J usage is TRBJ2-7, with D perhaps given as TRBD1 or TRBD2 (5 bases each). The germline CDR1 and CDR2 sequences are SGHDT and YYEEEE. The CDR3 consists of 13 residues. With 4 bases removed from V and 3 bases from J, the gap between germline ends came to 11 bases. CDR3 sequence (DNA): TGTGCCAGCAGCAGAGGGACCCTCTACGAGCAGTACTTC. Translated: CASSRGTLYEQYF.

CDR3: CASSAIQGDTEAFF. CDR3 in DNA: TGTGCCAGCAGCGCAATACAGGGGGACACTGAAGCTTTCTTT. The chain links TRBV14 to TRBJ1-1, with 8 nucleotides matching TRBD1. Germline CDR1 is SGHDN and CDR2 is FVKESK. The CDR3 is made up of 14 amino acids. The V and J ends lost 5 bases and 3 bases, in that order; junction bases with no gene match: 5.

The rearrangement links TRBV5-6 to TRBJ1-1; D uncertain. The V end lost 5 bases, the J end lost 5 bases, and 13 bases lay between the germline ends. The CDR3 runs to 13 residues. Germline-derived CDR1 and CDR2 are SGHDT and YYEEEE. The CDR3 DNA is TGTGCCAGCAGATTCCGGGTGGATACTGAAGCTTTCTTT. It is translated as CASRFRVDTEAFF. The full variable domain, with the rest looked up from reference TRBV5-6 and TRBJ1-1, is DAGVTQSPTHLIKTRGQQVTLRCSPKSGHDTVSWYQQALGQGPQFIFQYYEEEERQRGNFPDRFSGHQFPNYSSELNVNALLLGDSALYLCASRFRVDTEAFFGQGTRLTVV.

Only a few counts were recorded for this clone. The chain is built from TRBV7-8 and TRBJ2-7; 11 nucleotides align to TRBD2. V lost 4 bases and J lost 6; bases outside the gene matches: 11. This CDR3 is 16 amino acids long. Per germline, CDR1 SGHVS and CDR2 FQNEAQ. The CDR3 region has the DNA TGTGCCAGCAGCTCACGGACTAGCGGGCCCTTACTCGAGCAGTACTTC. This codes for CASSSRTSGPLLEQYF.

The chain employs TRBV7-8 and TRBJ2-4; 8 positions agree with TRBD1. Germline-derived CDR1 and CDR2 are SGHVS and FQNEAQ. The CDR3 runs to 14 residues. The V and J ends lost 5 bases and 9 bases, in that order; junction bases with no gene match: 9. CDR3 region: CASSPWTGNGIQYF. DNA for the CDR3: TGTGCCAGCAGCCCCTGGACAGGGAACGGCATTCAGTACTTC.

V gene TRBV6-5 combines with J gene TRBJ2-1; tentative D call: TRBD2 (5 bases). From germline, CDR1 is MNHEY and CDR2 SVGAGI. CDR3 length: 15 residues. V was cut by 7 bases and J by 6 bases, with 19 bases left in between. The DNA for the CDR3 is TGTGCCAGCACCCTAAGCGGTGCCACTGGCAATGAGCAGTTCTTC. This translates into CASTLSGATGNEQFF.

The chain combines TRBV29-1 with TRBJ2-1; 9 bases match TRBD2. V shed 3 bases and J 5 bases; nucleotides not matched to a gene: 2. CDR1 is SQVTM, CDR2 ANQGSEA, per germline. The CDR3 is 13 residues long. In DNA form, the CDR3 reads TGCAGCGTTGAGGGGACTAGCAACAATGAGCAGTTCTTC. It is translated as CSVEGTSNNEQFF.

The CDR3 sequence is CASSFSDTEAFF. The CDR3 coding sequence is TGCGCCAGCAGCTTCAGCGACACTGAAGCTTTCTTT. The chain uses TRBV5-1 and TRBJ1-1, with unresolved D. CDR1 is SGHRS, CDR2 YFSETQ, per germline. CDR3 size: 12 residues. The V end was cut by 2 bases, the J end by 3 bases, with 5 bases between.

The chain carries TRBV7-9 and TRBJ2-6; D gene unclear. The CDR3 has 13 amino acids. Germline CDR1 reads SEHNR; CDR2 reads FQNEAQ (reference sequence). With 6 bases removed from V and 3 bases from J, the gap between germline ends came to 6 bases. The CDR3: CASSSGGANVLTF. The CDR3 nucleotides read TGTGCCAGCAGTTCGGGTGGGGCCAACGTCCTGACTTTC.

The chain has TRBV29-1 and TRBJ1-2, with TRBD1 matching 7 bases. Germline assignment: CDR1 SQVTM and CDR2 ANQGSEA. The ends lost 0 bases at V and 4 bases at J; junction bases unmatched: 2. The CDR3 consists of 13 residues. For the CDR3, the DNA is TGCAGCGTTGAAGACGCAGGGGGCTATGGCTACACCTTC. Residues: CSVEDAGGYGYTF. The full variable domain, in which reference TRBV29-1 and TRBJ1-2 provide the parts outside the CDR3, is SAVISQKPSRDICQRGTSLTIQCQVDSQVTMMFWYRQQPGQSLTLIATANQGSEATYESGFVIDKFPISRPNLTFSTLTVSNMSPEDSSIYLCSVEDAGGYGYTFGSGTRLTVV.

This clone was counted only a few times. The gene calls are TRBV19 and TRBJ2-7; D remains unclear. From germline, CDR1 is LNHDA and CDR2 SQIVND (reference sequence). Deletions cut 3 bases from V and 0 bases from J, with 6 bases between. The CDR3 is 13 residues long. The CDR3 loop is CASSMGHSYEQYF. CDR3 DNA sequence: TGTGCCAGTAGTATGGGTCACTCCTACGAGCAGTACTTC. Supplemented by reference TRBV19 and TRBJ2-7, the full variable domain reads DGGITQSPKYLFRKEGQNVTLSCEQNLNHDAMYWYRQDPGQGLRLIYYSQIVNDFQKGDIAEGYSVSREKKESFPLTVTSAQKNPTAFYLCASSMGHSYEQYFGPGTRLTVT.

The chain uses TRBV7-6 and TRBJ2-5; D ambiguous. The germline gives CDR1 SGHVS, CDR2 FNYEAQ. V shed 3 bases and J shed 2 bases, with 13 bases lying between them. The CDR3 consists of 15 residues. The CDR3 DNA reads as TGTGCCAGCAGCTTTACGGGCGGACCTCAAGAGACCCAGTACTTC. This sequence encodes CASSFTGGPQETQYF.

V usage is TRBV5-1 and J usage is TRBJ2-1; D remains unclear. The CDR3 spans 15 residues. Trimming left V 0 bases short and J 10 bases short, with 17 bases between. Germline V gene lookup returns CDR1 SGHRS and CDR2 YFSETQ. The CDR3 loop reads CASSLDISPMWEQFF. The CDR3 region has the DNA TGCGCCAGCAGCTTGGACATCTCCCCCATGTGGGAGCAGTTCTTC.

The J gene is TRBJ2-7, the V gene TRBV9; TRBD1 aligns across 8 bases. Germline V gene sequence: CDR1 SGDLS, CDR2 YYNGEE. The ends lost 3 bases at V and 4 bases at J; junction bases unmatched: 6. The length of the CDR3 is 14 residues. The CDR3 region has the DNA TGTGCCAGCAGCGCCCAGGGGGCGCATTACGAGCAGTACTTC. Encoded protein: CASSAQGAHYEQYF.

This clone was recorded at least ten times. V is TRBV6-6 and J is TRBJ2-7, with no clear D. This CDR3 has 13 residues. The germline V gene encodes CDR1 MNHNY and CDR2 SVGAGI (reference sequence). V shed 3 bases and J shed 3 bases, with 9 bases lying between them. CDR3 amino acids: CASSYGRNYEQYF. DNA for the CDR3: TGTGCCAGCAGTTATGGACGGAACTACGAGCAGTACTTC.

This rearrangement joins TRBV9 to TRBJ2-1, with D perhaps matching TRBD1 (7 bases). The CDR3 has 14 amino acids. Germline-derived CDR1 and CDR2 are SGDLS and YYNGEE. V was trimmed by 2 bases and J by 6 bases, leaving 12 bases between them. The CDR3 DNA sequence: TGTGCCAGCAGCGTGTGGCAGGGGGGCAATGAGCAGTTCTTC. This translates into CASSVWQGGNEQFF. The full variable domain, its missing parts supplied by reference TRBV9 and TRBJ2-1, is DSGVTQTPKHLITATGQRVTLRCSPRSGDLSVYWYQQSLDQGLQFLIQYYNGEERAKGNILERFSAQQFPDLHSELNLSSLELGDSALYFCASSVWQGGNEQFFGPGTRLTVL.

This sequence joins TRBV9 and TRBJ2-3; D uncertain. The length of the CDR3 is 16 residues. The V and J ends lost 3 bases and 3 bases respectively, with 17 bases between them. Germline V gene lookup returns CDR1 SGDLS and CDR2 YYNGEE. The CDR3 is CASSGDSSFITDTQYF. As DNA, the CDR3 is TGTGCCAGCAGCGGCGACTCATCCTTCATAACAGATACGCAGTATTTT.